Listed below are T cell receptor beta chains from one sample, sequenced in a study of human T cells and chemical hapten exposure. TCRdb redid the calling of the RACE reads with MiXCR, one entry per CDR3 protein. The sample contains some 340,000 distinct CDR3 sequences, around 7% of which appear only once. Material: whole blood, obtained in connection with sensitization to the hapten diphenylcyclopropenone (DPC). These receptors were collected from a woman aged 18 to 35 with alopecia areata. Some clones in this sample may be carry-over from other donors' samples. Each CDR3 is given with its conserved first and last residue. The D gene is left open where the match is weak. A row's size may be missing; if present it is once, few, many or a size class.

d_gene	j_gene	v_gene	abundance	CDR3aa	CDR3nt
TRBD2	TRBJ2-3	TRBV5-4	NA	CASSSASLAGGPTDTQYF	TGTGCCAGCAGCTCCGCCTCCCTAGCGGGGGGCCCCACAGATACGCAGTATTTT
TRBD1	TRBJ2-5	TRBV28	many	CASSLRPLTGGRETQYF	TGTGCCAGCAGTTTAAGGCCCCTCACAGGGGGCAGAGAGACCCAGTACTTC
TRBD1	TRBJ1-1	TRBV28	few	CASRKGARTEAFF	TGTGCCAGCAGGAAGGGGGCGAGGACTGAAGCTTTCTTT
NA	TRBJ2-7	TRBV4-3	NA	CASSLGPGEAYEQYF	TGCGCCAGCAGCCTAGGCCCGGGGGAGGCCTACGAGCAGTACTTC
NA	TRBJ1-1	TRBV28	few	CASSFRQLEAFF	TGTGCCAGCAGTTTTCGACAGCTAGAAGCTTTCTTT
NA	TRBJ1-2	TRBV7-8	few	CASSSAGTDGYTF	TGTGCCAGCAGCTCCGCAGGGACGGACGGCTACACCTTC
NA	TRBJ1-5	TRBV11-1	many	CASSLAGLSNQPQHF	TGTGCCAGCAGCTTAGCAGGGTTGAGCAATCAGCCCCAGCATTTT
NA	TRBJ2-2	TRBV4-2	few	CASSQDLGGAGELFF	TGTGCCAGCAGCCAAGATCTCGGAGGGGCCGGGGAGCTGTTTTTT
NA	TRBJ2-5	TRBV10-3	many	CAISGIAEGETQYF	TGTGCCATCAGTGGTATTGCGGAGGGGGAGACCCAGTACTTC
NA	TRBJ2-7	TRBV24-1	many	CATSDTTGTAYEQYF	TGTGCCACCAGTGACACCACAGGGACGGCCTACGAGCAGTACTTC
NA	TRBJ1-3	TRBV11-2	many	CASSLGRTSNTIYF	TGTGCCAGCAGCTTAGGGCGGACCTCGAACACCATATATTTT
NA	TRBJ1-2	TRBV4-3	NA	CASSQALGFYGYTF	TGCGCCAGCAGCCAAGCACTAGGCTTCTATGGCTACACCTTC
NA	TRBJ2-1	TRBV29-1	few	CSVPRVSSYNEQFF	TGCAGCGTCCCAAGGGTTTCATCCTACAATGAGCAGTTCTTC
NA	TRBJ2-5	TRBV2	NA	CASSLDRYRQETQYF	TGTGCCAGCAGTTTGGACCGCTACCGTCAAGAGACCCAGTACTTC
NA	TRBJ1-2	TRBV12-3/TRBV12-4	many	CASSFQGGYGYTF	TGTGCCAGCAGTTTTCAGGGAGGCTATGGCTACACCTTC
TRBD1	TRBJ2-7	TRBV20-1	many	CSARGQGARSF	TGCAGTGCTAGAGGCCAGGGGGCGCGGAGCTTC
NA	TRBJ1-1	TRBV29-1	few	CSVQRTEGTEAFF	TGCAGCGTTCAAAGGACAGAGGGAACTGAAGCTTTCTTT
TRBD2	TRBJ2-5	TRBV24-1	NA	CATSDLAGSQETQYF	TGTGCCACCAGTGATCTAGCGGGGAGCCAAGAGACCCAGTACTTC
TRBD1	TRBJ2-3	TRBV5-1	NA	CASRGQFMTDTQYF	TGCGCCAGCAGGGGACAGTTTATGACAGATACGCAGTATTTT
NA	TRBJ1-5	TRBV5-1	NA	CASSLDWQNQPQHF	TGCGCCAGCAGCTTGGATTGGCAAAATCAGCCCCAGCATTTT
NA	TRBJ2-5	TRBV4-1	NA	CASSHPEEKSEFRETQYF	TGCGCCAGCAGCCATCCGGAAGAGAAATCAGAATTTCGGGAGACCCAGTACTTC
NA	TRBJ2-2	TRBV20-1	few	CSARDPRGSTPGELFF	TGCAGTGCTAGAGATCCCCGGGGGAGCACACCCGGGGAGCTGTTTTTT
TRBD2	TRBJ2-3	TRBV24-1	many	CATGTRLATGTDTQYF	TGTGCCACCGGCACGAGACTAGCGACGGGCACAGATACGCAGTATTTT
NA	TRBJ1-5	TRBV12-2	few	CASRLVRFGTGNQPQHF	NA
NA	TRBJ1-1	TRBV25-1	few	CASSDQGFGAFF	TGTGCCAGCAGTGATCAGGGATTTGGAGCTTTCTTT
NA	TRBJ1-1	TRBV4-1	many	CASSQAANTEAFF	TGCGCCAGCAGCCAAGCCGCGAACACTGAAGCTTTCTTT
NA	TRBJ1-5	TRBV12-3/TRBV12-4	few	CASRDGDQPQHF	TGTGCCAGCAGGGACGGGGATCAGCCCCAGCATTTT
NA	TRBJ2-7	TRBV7-3	many	CASSSRFGYEQYF	TGTGCCAGCAGCTCCAGGTTCGGCTACGAGCAGTACTTC
NA	TRBJ2-6	TRBV27	few	CASSSGGSHSGANVLTF	TGTGCCAGCAGTTCAGGGGGGTCCCACTCTGGGGCCAACGTCCTGACTTTC
TRBD2	TRBJ2-1	TRBV6-2/TRBV6-3	NA	CASSLYPSGGTNEQFF	TGTGCCAGCAGTTTGTACCCTAGCGGGGGGACGAATGAGCAGTTCTTC
TRBD2	TRBJ2-5	TRBV9	NA	CASSAAGGGETQYF	TGTGCCAGCAGCGCAGCGGGGGGAGGAGAGACCCAGTACTTC
TRBD1	TRBJ1-6	TRBV5-1	NA	CASSYRAGQGIYNSPLHF	TGCGCCAGCAGCTACCGCGCGGGACAGGGGATTTATAATTCACCCCTCCACTTT
NA	TRBJ2-1	TRBV18	few	CASSRGNGRDEQFF	TGTGCCAGCTCACGCGGGAACGGCAGGGATGAGCAGTTCTTC
NA	TRBJ2-1	TRBV7-9	many	CASGSRDPVSYNEQFF	TGTGCCAGCGGTTCCCGGGACCCAGTCTCCTACAATGAGCAGTTCTTC
NA	TRBJ1-3	TRBV2	many	CASSERSGAGNTIYF	TGTGCCAGCAGTGAGAGATCAGGGGCCGGAAACACCATATATTTT
TRBD1	TRBJ1-5	TRBV6-5	NA	CASKGQGNQPQHF	TGTGCCAGCAAGGGACAGGGAAATCAGCCCCAGCATTTT
NA	TRBJ1-1	TRBV7-9	few	CASSSYRTEAFF	TGTGCCAGCAGCTCCTACAGGACTGAAGCTTTCTTT
NA	TRBJ1-2	TRBV5-6	NA	CASSVMDTYGYTF	TGTGCCAGCAGCGTCATGGATACCTATGGCTACACCTTC
NA	TRBJ2-1	TRBV7-9	few	CASSLGSVWGQYNEQFF	TGTGCCAGCAGCTTAGGGTCCGTTTGGGGCCAATACAATGAGCAGTTCTTC
NA	TRBJ2-1	TRBV29-1	many	CSVEEWRDNEQFF	TGCAGCGTTGAAGAGTGGCGGGACAATGAGCAGTTCTTC
TRBD1	TRBJ2-6	TRBV27	many	CASSLRGTGVSGANVLTF	TGTGCCAGCAGTTTACGCGGGACAGGCGTCTCTGGGGCCAACGTCCTGACTTTC
TRBD1	TRBJ1-3	TRBV6-5	NA	CASSYSPGQGGGNTIYF	TGTGCCAGCAGTTACTCCCCGGGACAGGGGGGAGGAAACACCATATATTTT
NA	TRBJ1-1	TRBV7-2	NA	CASSPQENTEAFF	TGTGCCAGCAGCCCGCAGGAGAACACTGAAGCTTTCTTT